A selection of T cell receptor beta chains follows, all from one sample in a study of lymphopenia after photon versus proton radiotherapy. The assay was immunoSEQ multiplex PCR, and TCRdb's table has in-frame clones only and misses some. The table has some 31,000 clones, under 90% seen once. Specimen: peripheral blood, collected from a patient treated with proton-based radiotherapy. Receptor source: a woman in her 70s with pancreatic cancer. CDR3s include the opening cysteine and the closing phenylalanine or tryptophan. The D gene is left open where the match is weak. For some rows the clone size is stated as once, few or many, or as a class when expanded; others skip it.

v_call,j_call,d_call,clone_size,cdr3_aa,cdr3_nt
TRBV5-4,TRBJ2-3,TRBD2,.,CASSSNPTSADTQYF,TGTGCCAGCAGCTCGAACCCCACTAGCGCAGATACGCAGTATTTT
TRBV5-1,TRBJ1-4,.,.,CASSLAEQRYEKLFF,TGCGCCAGCAGCTTGGCAGAACAGCGCTATGAAAAACTGTTTTTT
TRBV7-9,TRBJ2-1,TRBD2,.,CASSLVLAGVYNEQFF,TGTGCCAGCAGCTTAGTACTAGCGGGGGTTTACAATGAGCAGTTCTTC
TRBV1,TRBJ2-2,.,.,CTSSKLAGESPKKTGELFF,TGCACCAGCAGCAAACTAGCGGGAGAGTCACCTAAGAAAACCGGGGAGCTGTTTTTT
TRBV29-1,TRBJ1-4,TRBD1,few,CSARTGTNEKLFF,TGCAGCGCTCGGACAGGGACTAATGAAAAACTGTTTTTT
TRBV6-5,TRBJ2-3,.,.,CASTDRSDTQYF,TGTGCCAGCACCGACAGGTCGGATACGCAGTATTTT
TRBV5-5,TRBJ2-7,TRBD2,.,CASSLAGPSYEQYF,TGTGCCAGCAGCCTAGCGGGGCCCTCCTACGAGCAGTACTTC
TRBV15,TRBJ1-4,TRBD1,.,CATSRGTAEKLFF,TGTGCCACCAGCAGGGGGACAGCTGAAAAACTGTTTTTT
TRBV6-5,TRBJ2-7,.,.,CASRLGLFLPYEQYF,TGTGCCAGCAGGTTGGGACTGTTCCTCCCCTACGAGCAGTACTTC
TRBV7-9,TRBJ2-1,TRBD2,.,CASSSGTSGRNEQFF,TGTGCCAGCAGCTCCGGGACTAGCGGGAGGAACGAGCAGTTCTTC
TRBV5-1,TRBJ1-2,.,once,CASSSDSSYGYTF,TGCGCCAGCAGCTCGGACAGTAGCTATGGCTACACCTTC
TRBV7-3,TRBJ2-1,TRBD2,once,CASSFLSGSIMGEQFF,TGTGCCAGCAGCTTCCTTAGCGGGAGTATCATGGGCGAGCAGTTCTTC
TRBV5-1,TRBJ2-1,TRBD2,.,CASSLDLAVYNEQFF,TGCGCCAGCAGCTTGGACCTAGCGGTTTACAATGAGCAGTTCTTC
TRBV9,TRBJ2-5,.,.,CASSSRPTGNGETQYF,TGTGCCAGCAGCTCCCGACCCACAGGAAATGGTGAGACCCAGTACTTC
TRBV28,TRBJ2-1,.,.,CASSLRVGRNNEQFF,TGTGCCAGCAGTTTACGTGTAGGGAGGAACAATGAGCAGTTCTTC
TRBV19,TRBJ2-7,TRBD2,.,CASRKPGGGSYEQYF,TGTGCCAGCCGCAAACCGGGGGGTGGCTCCTACGAGCAGTACTTC
TRBV7-8,TRBJ2-7,TRBD2,few,CASSTQTSGTSYEQYF,TGTGCCAGCAGCACCCAGACTAGCGGGACCTCCTACGAGCAGTACTTC